These 10 T cell receptor beta chains were all obtained from the same sample, sequenced in a study of blood T cell repertoires in COVID-19. Generated by immunoSEQ multiplex PCR, the TCRdb table keeps only in-frame clones and is missing some. This repertoire shows fewer than 120,000 clones, roughly 82% found once; its top ten account for approximately 15%. Sample: peripheral blood. The receptor source for this set is an older woman with acute or convalescent COVID-19.

This clone has just one count. This rearrangement joins TRBV24-1 to TRBJ2-1; D unresolved. V lost 5 bases to trimming and J lost 7 bases, with 8 bases between them. Germline CDR1 KGHDR, CDR2 SFDVKD. This CDR3 spans 12 amino acids. In DNA form, the CDR3 reads TGTGCCACCAGTGGCTGGGCGAATGAGCAGTTCTTC. Translating gives CATSGWANEQFF.

The chain links TRBV19 to TRBJ2-3; weak D call: TRBD2 (6 bases). The CDR3 runs 13 residues. CDR1 and CDR2 (germline): LNHDA, SQIVND (reference sequence). V was clipped by 11 bases and J by 3 bases, with 15 bases between them. CDR3 residues: CASEVGGTDTQYF. CDR3 sequence (DNA): TGTGCCTCTGAAGTAGGAGGGACAGATACGCAGTATTTT.

As DNA, the CDR3 is TGCGCCAGCAGCCCCACGACGAGGGGGGGTTACTATGGCTACACCTTC. Residues: CASSPTTRGGYYGYTF. The rearrangement uses TRBV5-1 and TRBJ1-2; a possible D gene is TRBD1 (6 bases). Germline loops: CDR1 SGHRS, CDR2 YFSETQ. V gave up 4 bases and J gave up 3 bases, with 19 bases separating them. There are 16 residues in the CDR3.

The V call is TRBV25-1, the J call TRBJ1-2; D is possibly TRBD1 (5 bases). The CDR3 contains 14 residues. V lost 1 base and J lost 7, with 13 bases in between. Per germline, CDR1 MGHDK and CDR2 SYGVNS. The CDR3 DNA sequence: TGTGCCAGCAGTGAATCGGGGAGGGACCTTGGCTACACCTTC. Its protein is CASSESGRDLGYTF.

The CDR3 reads CAISDRGPNYGYTF. CDR3 DNA: TGTGCCATCAGCGACAGGGGACCCAACTATGGCTACACCTTC. This rearrangement joins TRBV10-3 to TRBJ1-2, with TRBD1 identical over 8 bases. V dropped 6 bases and J dropped 2; count of bases not matched to a gene: 5. Germline CDR1 and CDR2: ENHRY and SYGVKD. The CDR3 extends over 14 amino acids.

This clone was seen many times. The J gene is TRBJ1-2, the V gene TRBV18; maybe TRBD1 (6 bases). The CDR3 loop spans 15 amino acids. Looked up from germline, CDR1 is KGHSH and CDR2 is LQKENI. V was cut by 5 bases and J by 8 bases, with 21 bases left in between. The CDR3 protein is CASSAYTTGYEGYTF. The DNA of the CDR3 is TGTGCCAGCTCAGCATATACGACAGGATATGAAGGCTACACCTTC.

This clone has only a few counts. The rearrangement links TRBV25-1 to TRBJ2-3, with 9 nucleotides matching TRBD1. The ends lost 3 bases at V and 3 bases at J; junction bases unmatched: 7. The CDR3 extends over 16 amino acids. Germline CDR1 is MGHDK and CDR2 is SYGVNS. The CDR3 DNA is TGTGCCAGCAGTGACCGAAACAGGGGGCGGACAGATACGCAGTATTTT. It yields the protein CASSDRNRGRTDTQYF.

This rearrangement joins TRBV5-5 to TRBJ2-3, with D perhaps matching TRBD1 (5 bases). Germline loops: CDR1 SGHKS, CDR2 YYEKEE (reference sequence). The CDR3 has 16 residues. With 2 bases removed from V and 0 bases from J, the gap between germline ends came to 13 bases. The CDR3 DNA follows: TGTGCCAGCAGCTTCGTAAGGGGAACTAGCACAGATACGCAGTATTTT. Translating gives CASSFVRGTSTDTQYF.

The chain couples TRBV14 to TRBJ1-1; D gene uncertain. Between the trimmed V and J ends, which lost 0 bases and 11 bases, there was a span of 16 bases. Germline values: CDR1 SGHDN, CDR2 FVKESK. CDR3 size: 14 residues. CDR3 in amino acids: CASSQDDARRRAFF. In nucleotides, the CDR3 is TGTGCCAGCAGCCAAGATGACGCCCGGAGACGGGCTTTCTTT.

The sample holds a few counts of this clone. CDR3 region: CASSQGQGLRGYTF. The CDR3 nucleotides read TGTGCCAGCAGCCAGGGACAGGGATTAAGGGGCTACACCTTC. The chain combines TRBV11-2 with TRBJ1-2; TRBD1 matches 9 bases. This CDR3 is built from 14 residues. After removal of 5 bases from V and 8 bases from J, the junction contained 9 bases not matched to a gene. Germline V CDR1 and CDR2: SGHAT, FQNNGV.